What follows are 13 T cell receptor beta chains derived from one specimen sequenced in a study of early T cells in non-severe SARS-CoV-2 infection. TCRdb re-derived calls from the 5' RACE reads in MiXCR, one entry per CDR3 protein. Among around 77,000 distinct CDR3 sequences listed, roughly a tenth were seen once. Here the sequenced sample was whole blood, taken at baseline. These receptors were collected from an adult who was a healthcare worker with PCR-confirmed SARS-CoV-2 infection or an uninfected control (not recorded which).

In its sample, this clonotype was seen many times. The chain links TRBV10-2 to TRBJ2-7; D is tentatively TRBD1 or TRBD2 (5 bases each). With 3 bases removed from V and 0 bases from J, the gap between germline ends came to 12 bases. Germline-derived CDR1 and CDR2 are WSHSY and SAAADI. CDR3 length equals 15 residues. CDR3 loop: CASSEEGTLSYEQYF. CDR3 DNA: TGCGCCAGCAGTGAAGAAGGGACCCTCTCCTACGAGCAGTACTTC.

This clonotype has at least ten counts. The chain employs TRBV5-3 and TRBJ2-7; unclear D gene. TRBV5-3 is classed as an ORF, of uncertain function. Trimming removed 3 bases from V and 2 bases from J, with 12 bases in between. The CDR3 loop spans 14 amino acids. The CDR3 DNA reads as TGTGCCAGAAGCTATAGAGACGGAGCCTACGAGCAGTACTTC. Its translation: CARSYRDGAYEQYF.

The table lists this clonotype with a few counts. The chain carries TRBV5-1 and TRBJ2-7; 7 bases are a match to TRBD1. The CDR3 is made up of 14 amino acids. With 0 bases clipped from V and 2 bases from J, the junction kept 2 bases outside the gene matches. CDR1 is SGHRS and CDR2 is YFSETQ in the germline V gene. CDR3 nucleotide sequence: TGCGCCAGCAGCTTGGAACAGGGGACCTACGAGCAGTACTTC. Its protein is CASSLEQGTYEQYF.

This sequence joins TRBV9 and TRBJ2-3; 14 nucleotides line up with TRBD2. With V trimmed by 3 bases and J by 3 bases, 3 bases remained unmatched. Germline V gene data show CDR1 as SGDLS and CDR2 as YYNGEE. The length of the CDR3 is 16 residues. DNA for the CDR3: TGTGCCAGCAGCGCTAGGACTAGCGGGGGGACAGATACGCAGTATTTT. Residues: CASSARTSGGTDTQYF.

The rearrangement links TRBV19 to TRBJ2-7; 11 positions agree with TRBD1. J gave up 4 bases and V 6 bases, and 11 bases lay outside the gene matches. This CDR3 is built from 16 residues. CDR1 and CDR2 from the germline V gene are LNHDA and SQIVND (reference sequence). The CDR3 coding sequence is TGTGCCAGTAGACCGATCGGACAGGGGGCCGAATACGAGCAGTACTTC. Translated, it gives CASRPIGQGAEYEQYF.

The genes are TRBV9 and TRBJ1-2; 7 nucleotides align to TRBD1. Germline CDR1 SGDLS, CDR2 YYNGEE. The V and J ends lost 4 bases and 2 bases, in that order; junction bases with no gene match: 8. CDR3 length equals 15 residues. CDR3 amino acids: CASSPQTGMNYGYTF. Written as DNA, the CDR3 is TGTGCCAGCAGCCCCCAGACAGGGATGAACTATGGCTACACCTTC.

By frequency in the sample, this clonotype is medium-sized. The gene calls are TRBV18 and TRBJ2-3; D is ambiguous. Germline loops: CDR1 KGHSH, CDR2 LQKENI. V dropped 2 bases and J dropped 4 bases, with 4 bases sitting between them. The CDR3 spans 12 residues. The CDR3 DNA sequence: TGTGCCAGCTCACCAAACGCAGATACGCAGTATTTT. This encodes CASSPNADTQYF.

This clonotype was recorded a few times. V gene TRBV7-9 combines with J gene TRBJ2-7; TRBD1 matches 7 bases. J gave up 2 bases and V 4 bases, and 8 bases lay outside the gene matches. The germline gives CDR1 SEHNR, CDR2 FQNEAQ (reference sequence). There are 15 residues in the CDR3. In nucleotides, the CDR3 is TGTGCCAGCAGCTCTTCTACGGACAGGCCCTACGAGCAGTACTTC. Its translation: CASSSSTDRPYEQYF.

At least ten counts were recorded for this clonotype. At one boundary the junction diverges from the germline segment, which might be a read error. The chain recombines TRBV2 with TRBJ2-3; 12 bases are a match to TRBD2. The CDR3 spans 11 residues. From germline, CDR1 is SNHLY and CDR2 FYNNEI. DNA for the CDR3: TGTGCCAGCATGCTAGCGGGGGGGGAGATTTTT. This translates into CASMLAGGEIF.

This clonotype showed up just a few times. The chain recombines TRBV5-5 with TRBJ2-1, with a tentative D call TRBD1 (5 bases). CDR3 length: 15 residues. Trimming left V 1 base short and J 6 bases short, with 14 bases between. Germline CDR1 and CDR2: SGHKS and YYEKEE (reference sequence). The CDR3 is CASSLSAGIGNEQFF. The DNA of the CDR3 is TGTGCCAGCAGCTTGTCGGCAGGGATCGGCAATGAGCAGTTCTTC.

This clonotype has only a few counts. The CDR3 sequence is CASSTPGDTEAFF. The CDR3 region has the DNA TGTGCCAGCAGCACCCCAGGGGATACTGAAGCTTTCTTT. V usage is TRBV5-6 and J usage is TRBJ1-1; D may be TRBD1 (6 bases). This CDR3 is 13 amino acids long. Germline V gene data show CDR1 as SGHDT and CDR2 as YYEEEE. The ends were cut back, 4 bases at V and 5 bases at J, with 12 bases in the middle.

This clonotype turned up a few times. The chain employs TRBV27 and TRBJ2-2; no clear D. This CDR3 has 13 amino acids. Germline CDR1 and CDR2: MNHEY and SMNVEV (reference sequence). V was trimmed by 7 bases and J by 6 bases, leaving 12 bases between them. Here the CDR3 DNA reads TGTGCCAGCACCTTAAGTAAAGCCGGGGAGCTGTTTTTT. Translated: CASTLSKAGELFF.

This clonotype was seen a few times. J is TRBJ2-1 and V is TRBV11-3, with D perhaps TRBD1 (6 bases). The CDR3 is 15 amino acids. Germline CDR1 is SGHNT and CDR2 is YENEEA. V lost 5 bases to trimming and J lost 8 bases, with 19 bases between them. CDR3 in DNA: TGTGCCAGCAGCGATGGCCCGGACAGTTGGGATGAGCAGTTCTTC. Its translation is CASSDGPDSWDEQFF. Drawing the rest from reference TRBV11-3 and TRBJ2-1, the complete variable domain is EAGVVQSPRYKIIEKKQPVAFWCNPISGHNTLYWYLQNLGQGPELLIRYENEEAVDDSQLPKDRFSAERLKGVDSTLKIQPAELGDSAVYLCASSDGPDSWDEQFFGPGTRLTVL.